What follows are 23 T cell receptor beta chains derived from one specimen sequenced in a study of identifying expanded T cells in peripheral blood. The repertoire was sequenced with immunoSEQ multiplex PCR; TCRdb's copy has only in-frame clones and lacks some. The sample includes about 90,000 clones, 70% to 90% of them seen just once. Sequencing was done on a sample of blood. The receptors were gathered from a person between 18 and 69 years old in good health.

This clone was seen once. The chain has TRBV5-1 and TRBJ2-5; 9 nucleotides line up with TRBD2. Per the germline V gene, CDR1 is SGHRS and CDR2 is YFSETQ. Germline trimming cut 0 bases from V and 4 bases from J; bases unmatched to any gene: 7. There are 16 residues in the CDR3. CDR3 in amino acids: CASSLGSREGGETQYF. The DNA for the CDR3 is TGCGCCAGCAGCTTGGGTTCGCGGGAGGGCGGAGAGACCCAGTACTTC.

The count of this clone is one. The J gene is TRBJ1-2, the V gene TRBV15; the D is unclear. The CDR3 sequence is 13 residues long. V lost 0 bases to trimming and J lost 5 bases, with 7 bases between them. Germline V gives CDR1 LNHNV, CDR2 YYDKDF (reference sequence). The CDR3 loop is CATSRDPGYGYTF. The CDR3 nucleotides read TGTGCCACCAGCAGAGATCCTGGGTATGGCTACACCTTC.

The rearrangement links TRBV12-5 to TRBJ1-2, with D possibly TRBD1 on 5 matching bases. From germline, CDR1 is LGHNT and CDR2 FRNRAP. With 2 bases removed from V and 4 bases from J, the gap between germline ends came to 11 bases. This CDR3 has 14 residues. The CDR3 DNA sequence: TGTGCTAGTGGTTTGTACAGGATTGGCTATGGCTACACCTTC. Its translation is CASGLYRIGYGYTF.

On this clone itself: The sample holds other DNA sequences that translate to the same CDR3. The V and J genes are TRBV19 and TRBJ1-5; D remains ambiguous. V lost 3 bases and J 7 bases, leaving 10 bases between the germline ends. There are 13 residues in the CDR3. The germline CDR1 and CDR2 sequences are LNHDA and SQIVND (reference sequence). The CDR3 is CASSISGSQPQHF. The CDR3 DNA reads TGTGCCAGTAGTATTTCGGGGAGCCAGCCCCAGCATTTT.

J is TRBJ2-7 and V is TRBV9; D remains ambiguous. CDR3 size: 14 residues. Trimming left V 4 bases short and J 7 bases short, with 18 bases between. The germline gives CDR1 SGDLS, CDR2 YYNGEE. The CDR3 is CASSPSNLPLEQYF. CDR3 in DNA: TGTGCCAGCAGCCCGTCAAACCTCCCCCTGGAGCAGTACTTC.

The chain recombines TRBV7-3 with TRBJ1-2; the match to TRBD1 covers 7 bases. J was trimmed by 3 bases and V by 5 bases; bases with no gene match: 9. This CDR3 contains 15 residues. In germline, CDR1 is SGHTA, CDR2 FQGTGA. The CDR3 DNA sequence: TGTGCCAGCAGCCCTTCCTACAGGGGAGACTATGGCTACACCTTC. It specifies CASSPSYRGDYGYTF.

This chain joins TRBV19 and TRBJ2-1; TRBD2 agrees at 9 bases. The CDR3 loop spans 17 amino acids. Losses at the gene ends were 2 bases for V and 1 base for J; bases not matched to a gene: 6. The V gene's germline CDR1 is LNHDA and CDR2 SQIVND (reference sequence). CDR3 DNA: TGTGCCAGTAGTATATTAGGCGGGAGGGCTTCCTACAATGAGCAGTTCTTC. The encoded protein is CASSILGGRASYNEQFF.

This clone was detected a few times. The rearrangement joins TRBV7-9 to TRBJ2-7; 9 bases are a match to TRBD2. The CDR3 consists of 18 residues. Germline trimming cut 4 bases from V and 1 base from J; bases unmatched to any gene: 14. CDR1 and CDR2 from the germline V gene are SEHNR and FQNEAQ (reference sequence). The DNA of the CDR3 is TGTGCCAGCAGCTCAGCTCTAGCGGGGTCCACCCTATCCTACGAGCAGTACTTC. Translating gives CASSSALAGSTLSYEQYF.

J is TRBJ1-5 and V is TRBV18; TRBD1 agrees at 8 bases. There are 15 residues in the CDR3. V dropped 3 bases and J dropped 5; count of bases not matched to a gene: 6. CDR1 and CDR2 from the germline V gene are KGHSH and LQKENI. The CDR3 DNA reads TGTGCCAGCTCACCCCAGGGGGCTCGCGATCAGCCCCAGCATTTT. Amino acid sequence: CASSPQGARDQPQHF.

This sequence joins TRBV6-1 and TRBJ1-2; no firm D call. The CDR3 has 12 amino acids. V was shortened by 6 bases and J by 7 bases, with 12 bases between the two germline ends. The V gene's germline CDR1 is MNHNS and CDR2 SASEGT. CDR3 loop: CASSPGVGGYTF. The CDR3 nucleotides read TGTGCCAGCAGCCCCGGTGTGGGTGGCTACACCTTC.

This chain connects TRBV2 to TRBJ2-5; possibly TRBD1 for D (6 bases). The V end was cut by 6 bases, the J end by 1 base, with 9 bases between. Germline V gives CDR1 SNHLY, CDR2 FYNNEI. The CDR3 extends over 13 amino acids. CDR3 loop: CASRGQTQETQYF. The CDR3 nucleotides are TGTGCCAGCAGAGGACAGACCCAAGAGACCCAGTACTTC. Drawing the rest from reference TRBV2 and TRBJ2-5, the complete variable domain is EPEVTQTPSHQVTQMGQEVILRCVPISNHLYFYWYRQILGQKVEFLVSFYNNEISEKSEIFDDQFSVERPDGSNFTLKIRSTKLEDSAMYFCASRGQTQETQYFGPGTRLLVL.

V and J are TRBV14 and TRBJ1-1; D not certain. V lost 3 bases and J 2 bases, leaving 13 bases between the germline ends. This CDR3 is 15 amino acids long. Germline CDR1 reads SGHDN; CDR2 reads FVKESK. Written as DNA, the CDR3 is TGTGCCAGCAGCCAGGGTTGGGTAAGAAACACTGAAGCTTTCTTT. It codes for CASSQGWVRNTEAFF.

The gene calls are TRBV5-1 and TRBJ2-1, with TRBD1 matching over 8 bases. V shed 4 bases, J shed 4 bases, and the junction held 7 bases outside the gene matches. The CDR3 is 15 residues long. The germline CDR1 and CDR2 sequences are SGHRS and YFSETQ. The DNA for the CDR3 is TGCGCCAGCAGCCTATCAGGGGGCGCTTACAATGAGCAGTTCTTC. Its protein is CASSLSGGAYNEQFF.

V gene TRBV11-2 combines with J gene TRBJ2-7; no clear D. The germline CDR1 and CDR2 sequences are SGHAT and FQNNGV. Deletions cut 5 bases from V and 6 bases from J, with 11 bases between. The CDR3 sequence is 12 residues long. CDR3 sequence (DNA): TGTGCCAGCAGCATAACGTCCAGCGAGCAGTACTTC. Translation: CASSITSSEQYF.

In the case of this clone: Mismatch with germline at one junction end may stem from a read error. This chain uses TRBV5-1 with TRBJ2-1; D remains unclear. The CDR3 has 13 amino acids. Germline V gives CDR1 SGHRS, CDR2 YFSETQ. The CDR3 DNA follows: TGCGCCAGCAGTTTGGGTCGGGTGGGTGAGCAGTTCTTC. This translates into CASSLGRVGEQFF. Using reference TRBV5-1 and TRBJ2-1 for the parts outside the CDR3, the full variable domain is KAGVTQTPRYLIKTRGQQVTLSCSPISGHRSVSWYQQTPGQGLQFLFEYFSETQRNKGNFPGRFSGRQFSNSRSEMNVSTLELGDSALYLCASSLGRVGEQFFGPGTRLTVL.

V gene TRBV5-1 combines with J gene TRBJ2-3; 7 positions agree with TRBD1. V lost 7 bases to trimming and J lost 1 base; unmatched junction nucleotides: 6. The CDR3 has 14 residues. Germline V gene sequence: CDR1 SGHRS, CDR2 YFSETQ. CDR3 sequence (DNA): TGCGCCAGCGATCCGGGACAGCGCACAGATACGCAGTATTTT. Translating it yields CASDPGQRTDTQYF.

This chain uses TRBV7-2 with TRBJ2-1, with 8 bases lining up with TRBD2. V gave up 1 base and J gave up 2 bases; unmatched junction bases: 7. Germline V gives CDR1 SGHTA, CDR2 FQGNSA. The CDR3 is 17 amino acids. CDR3 DNA: TGTGCCAGCAGCTTAGTCTTAGCGGGACGAACCTACAATGAGCAGTTCTTC. It translates to CASSLVLAGRTYNEQFF.

The rearrangement links TRBV6-5 to TRBJ1-2; TRBD1 aligns across 8 bases. Losses at the gene ends were 0 bases for V and 2 bases for J; bases not matched to a gene: 5. Germline-derived CDR1 and CDR2 are MNHEY and SVGAGI. The CDR3 sequence is 16 residues long. Written as DNA, the CDR3 is TGTGCCAGCAGTTACTCCGGCAGGGGGCTCAACTATGGCTACACCTTC. Protein product: CASSYSGRGLNYGYTF.

The CDR3 DNA follows: TGCAGCGTTGAGGGGGACACGCGGAGTGAGCAGTTCTTC. Translated: CSVEGDTRSEQFF. The chain combines TRBV29-1 with TRBJ2-1; the D gene is possibly TRBD1 (6 bases). Germline V gene lookup returns CDR1 SQVTM and CDR2 ANQGSEA. The CDR3 sequence is 13 residues long. The germline V and J ends were trimmed by 3 bases and 9 bases, with 15 bases remaining between them.

The V call is TRBV10-3, the J call TRBJ2-7; 7 positions match TRBD1. Germline CDR1 is ENHRY and CDR2 is SYGVKD. J lost 2 bases, V lost 3 bases, and 7 bases had no gene match. The length of the CDR3 is 15 residues. The CDR3 reads CAISEGQVPTYEQYF. CDR3 DNA sequence: TGTGCCATCAGTGAAGGACAGGTACCAACCTACGAGCAGTACTTC.

This rearrangement joins TRBV27 to TRBJ1-1, with D unclear. The length of the CDR3 is 15 residues. The germline V gene encodes CDR1 MNHEY and CDR2 SMNVEV (reference sequence). Trimming stripped 5 bases from V and 0 bases from J, with 13 bases between. CDR3 loop: CASSINSEMNTEAFF. CDR3 DNA sequence: TGTGCCAGCAGTATAAACAGCGAGATGAACACTGAAGCTTTCTTT.

This chain joins TRBV30 and TRBJ1-6; D is unresolved. From germline, CDR1 is GTSNPN and CDR2 SVGIG (reference sequence). V was trimmed by 1 base and J by 15 bases, leaving 16 bases between them. The CDR3 length is 13 residues. The CDR3 DNA follows: TGTGCCTGGAGTGCACACCAGTCCTCGGACCTCCACTTT. This codes for CAWSAHQSSDLHF.

V usage is TRBV7-9 and J usage is TRBJ1-1; no definite D call. Trimming stripped 2 bases from V and 3 bases from J, with 7 bases between. This CDR3 contains 13 residues. Germline assignment: CDR1 SEHNR and CDR2 FQNEAQ (reference sequence). CDR3 sequence: CASSLRPDTEAFF. As DNA, the CDR3 is TGTGCCAGCAGCTTACGGCCAGACACTGAAGCTTTCTTT.